The entry below gives a single T cell receptor (beta chain) sequence along with its context. V lost 5 bases to trimming and J lost 0 bases, with 17 bases between them. The CDR3 length is 16 residues. The V gene's germline CDR1 is SGHTA and CDR2 FQGNSA. Per the study methods: The assay estimated nucleated cells by amplifying reference gene primers. The assay was immunoSEQ multiplex PCR, and TCRdb's table has in-frame clones only and misses some. Clone size and V and J calls were adopted from that table, with D and trimming inferred from the DNA. The sample yields 250,000 to 300,000 clones, approximately 91% seen once. This specimen belongs to a study of blood T cell repertoires in COVID-19. The wider study: Samples taken during acute and convalescent COVID-19 were collected in the United States, Italy and Spain. PBMCs, B-cell-depleted T cells, or T cells were the source of the cDNA or gDNA that made up the material.

This receptor was obtained from a woman in her fifties or sixties with acute or convalescent COVID-19. V gene TRBV7-2 combines with J gene TRBJ2-7; D perhaps matches TRBD2 (5 bases). The sample was peripheral blood. Here the CDR3 DNA reads TGTGCCAGCAGCCTTCGGGGAGCCCCAAGCTCCTACGAGCAGTACTTC. It encodes CASSLRGAPSSYEQYF.